The clone carrying this T cell receptor (beta chain) was detected only once. CDR3 size: 11 residues. Germline V lookup: CDR1 SEHNR, CDR2 FQNEAQ (reference sequence). V shed 10 bases and J shed 15 bases, with 19 bases lying between them. A second PCR, run for about 7 to 11 cycles, used a sample-barcoded 5' primer plus a J-beta primer mix. TCRdb re-called the 5' RACE reads with MiXCR, one entry per CDR3 protein. The sample records 600,000 or so distinct CDR3 sequences, around half being singletons. The entry originates in a study of blood T cells in healthy people across ages. V usage is TRBV7-9 and J usage is TRBJ2-1; TRBD1 or TRBD2 may be the D gene (5 bases each). This receptor was taken from an elderly man in good health. The sample taken for sequencing was blood. Written as DNA, the CDR3 is TGTGCCAACACACCCGGGACCAGGCGGTTCTTC. Its protein is CANTPGTRRFF.